This TCR beta chain was found in a study of T cell responses to AZD1222 COVID-19 vaccine. Looking at the study overall: Second doses at about 4 or about 12 weeks were pooled.

Whole-study results and caveats: Spike-wide vaccine-associated CD4 TCRs dominated at 160-218 and 743-854. Sampling captured repertoires only after the peak T cell response. Possibly, clonal diversity was underestimated; donors were largely white British and included more females.

Assay used: immunoSEQ multiplex PCR; TCRdb lists only in-frame clones, some missing. Among about 140,000 clones listed, roughly 92% were seen once. This clone was seen just once. Its cognate antigen is unknown. Trimming cost V 2 bases and J 6 bases, with 13 bases left between them. The germline CDR1 and CDR2 sequences are LGHDT and YNNKEL (reference sequence). The CDR3 is made up of 14 amino acids. The chain recombines TRBV3-1 (or the pseudogene TRBV3-2) with TRBJ1-2; possibly TRBD1 for D (5 bases). This TCR was sampled from an adult in good health. The sample here was peripheral blood, taken on day 0 of AZD1222 vaccination. CDR3 DNA sequence: TGTGCCAGCAGCCAAATCGCAGGGTACCATGGCTACACCTTC. Residues: CASSQIAGYHGYTF.